These T cell receptor beta chains were read from a single sample in a study of beta chain features in type 1 diabetes. Only in-frame clones appear in the TCRdb table, and some are missing; sequencing was by immunoSEQ multiplex PCR. The sample shows hundreds of thousands of clones, roughly 16% of them seen only once. Material: naive CD4+ T cells from blood. The receptors originated from a man younger than 30 in good health. The conserved cysteine and the conserved F or W are not part of the CDR3 here. The order of the fields is J gene, V gene, CDR3 length, CDR3 protein.

j_call: TRBJ2-1
v_call: TRBV11-2
cdr3_length: 11
cdr3_aa: ASSSLRGNEQF

j_call: TRBJ2-7
v_call: TRBV19
cdr3_length: 12
cdr3_aa: ASSIVAGSYEQY

j_call: TRBJ2-7
v_call: TRBV7-2
cdr3_length: 9
cdr3_aa: ASSQLYEQY

j_call: TRBJ1-1
v_call: TRBV5-6
cdr3_length: 12
cdr3_aa: ASSLAGRYTEAF

j_call: TRBJ2-3
v_call: TRBV10-3
cdr3_length: 15
cdr3_aa: AISERGIAAGTDTQY

j_call: TRBJ2-7
v_call: TRBV30
cdr3_length: 9
cdr3_aa: AWRTAYEQY

j_call: TRBJ2-5
v_call: TRBV18
cdr3_length: 12
cdr3_aa: ASSRLQGQETQY

j_call: TRBJ2-2
v_call: TRBV4-1
cdr3_length: 12
cdr3_aa: ASSDPRDTGELF

j_call: TRBJ1-2
v_call: TRBV20-1
cdr3_length: 9
cdr3_aa: RAPTAHGYT

j_call: TRBJ2-6
v_call: TRBV27
cdr3_length: 16
cdr3_aa: ASSQTWDRGPGANVLT

j_call: TRBJ1-3
v_call: TRBV9
cdr3_length: 16
cdr3_aa: ASSVAYLAGAQGNTIY

j_call: TRBJ2-5
v_call: TRBV5-4
cdr3_length: 12
cdr3_aa: ATSLEAEQETQY

j_call: TRBJ1-1
v_call: TRBV7-9
cdr3_length: 13
cdr3_aa: ASSAQGGRDTEAF

j_call: TRBJ1-4
v_call: TRBV30
cdr3_length: 12
cdr3_aa: AWRDDRNLGKLF

j_call: TRBJ1-1
v_call: TRBV27
cdr3_length: 13
cdr3_aa: ASSPLDSLNTEAF

j_call: TRBJ2-7
v_call: TRBV7-2
cdr3_length: 12
cdr3_aa: ASSLERGAYEQY

j_call: TRBJ2-1
v_call: TRBV4-3
cdr3_length: 12
cdr3_aa: ASSQGGLGNEQF

j_call: TRBJ1-1
v_call: TRBV15
cdr3_length: 13
cdr3_aa: ATSRDGQGNTEAF

j_call: TRBJ2-7
v_call: TRBV25-1
cdr3_length: 11
cdr3_aa: ASSDPSSYEQY

j_call: TRBJ2-3
v_call: TRBV5-5
cdr3_length: 17
cdr3_aa: ASSLAIYLGQGITDTQY

j_call: TRBJ2-2
v_call: TRBV6-1
cdr3_length: 13
cdr3_aa: ASSEYRVHTGELF

j_call: TRBJ1-1
v_call: TRBV10-3
cdr3_length: 11
cdr3_aa: AISEGQNTEAF

j_call: TRBJ2-1
v_call: TRBV11-2
cdr3_length: 14
cdr3_aa: ASSPSRGPTYNEQF

j_call: TRBJ1-5
v_call: TRBV6-5
cdr3_length: 12
cdr3_aa: ASSGPGSNQPQH

j_call: TRBJ2-7
v_call: TRBV7-9
cdr3_length: 13
cdr3_aa: ASSLDRGWADEQY

j_call: TRBJ1-5
v_call: TRBV18
cdr3_length: 12
cdr3_aa: ASSPGRVGQPQH

j_call: TRBJ1-6
v_call: TRBV10-3
cdr3_length: 14
cdr3_aa: AISESSPRGGSPLH

j_call: TRBJ2-7
v_call: TRBV7-9
cdr3_length: 13
cdr3_aa: ASSVGAQNSGEQY

j_call: TRBJ1-5
v_call: TRBV4-3
cdr3_length: 15
cdr3_aa: ASSQDRGRGSNQPQH

j_call: TRBJ1-1
v_call: TRBV15
cdr3_length: 11
cdr3_aa: ATSRDGSGGAF

j_call: TRBJ2-1
v_call: TRBV28
cdr3_length: 15
cdr3_aa: ASSLFWTGGSYNEQF